This T cell receptor beta chain came from a study of blood T cell repertoires in COVID-19. The overall study: T cells, B-cell-depleted T cells, or PBMCs provided the cDNA or gDNA that served as material.

This table comes from immunoSEQ multiplex PCR, and its TCRdb copy is limited to in-frame clones, with some not included. The sample contains some 220,000 clones, about 83% of which appear only once. The CDR3 has 16 residues. The germline CDR1 and CDR2 sequences are SEHNR and FQNEAQ (reference sequence). The V segment lost 4 bases and the J segment 4 bases; nucleotides outside the gene matches: 12. The sequenced material came from peripheral blood. The chain joins TRBV7-9 to TRBJ1-2; 7 nucleotides line up with TRBD1. The source of this sequence is a man over 45 with acute or convalescent COVID-19. CDR3 sequence (DNA): TGTGCCAGCAGCTCAAATCAAGCCTCAGGGGGCTATGGCTACACCTTC. Encoded protein: CASSSNQASGGYGYTF.